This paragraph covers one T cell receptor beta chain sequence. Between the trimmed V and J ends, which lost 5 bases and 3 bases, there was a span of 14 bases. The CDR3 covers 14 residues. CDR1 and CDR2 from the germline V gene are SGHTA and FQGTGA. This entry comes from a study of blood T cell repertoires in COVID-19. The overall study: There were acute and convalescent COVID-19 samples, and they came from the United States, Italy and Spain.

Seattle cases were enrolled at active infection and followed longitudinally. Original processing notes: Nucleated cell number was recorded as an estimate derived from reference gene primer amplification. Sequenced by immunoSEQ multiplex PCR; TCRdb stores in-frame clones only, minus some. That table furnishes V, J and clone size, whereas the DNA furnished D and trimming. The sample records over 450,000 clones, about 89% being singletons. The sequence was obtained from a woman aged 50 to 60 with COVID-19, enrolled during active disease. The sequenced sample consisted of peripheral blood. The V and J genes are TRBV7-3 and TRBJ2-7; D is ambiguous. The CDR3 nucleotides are TGTGCCAGCAGCCCCTCCGACTCCAGCTACGAGCAGTACTTC. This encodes CASSPSDSSYEQYF.